This T cell receptor beta chain appears in the sequencing data of a study of blood T cell repertoires in COVID-19. Study overall: T cells, B-cell-depleted T cells, or PBMCs provided the cDNA or gDNA that served as material.

Authors' methods: Reference gene primers were amplified, and this amplification served to estimate nucleated cell counts. The assay was immunoSEQ multiplex PCR, and TCRdb's table has in-frame clones only and misses some. The V and J calls and clone size come from that table; D and trimming were worked out from the DNA. The repertoire holds 150,000 to 200,000 clones, with 86% as singletons. The CDR3 is made up of 14 amino acids. Germline loops: CDR1 LGHDT, CDR2 YNNKEL (reference sequence). V lost 9 bases and J lost 0; bases outside the gene matches: 5. This clone appeared a single time. The source material was PBMCs or T cells enriched from blood (not recorded which). This clonotype was obtained from a woman aged 40 to 50 in a cohort exposed to, infected with or recovered from COVID-19 (not recorded which). J is TRBJ2-3 and V is TRBV3-1 (or the pseudogene TRBV3-2); 8 bases fit TRBD2. CDR3 sequence (DNA): TGTGCCAGAGAACTAGCGGCTAGCACAGATACGCAGTATTTT. Its protein is CARELAASTDTQYF.